One and the same sample provided the 15 T cell receptor beta chains below, sequenced in a study of early T cells in non-severe SARS-CoV-2 infection. TCRdb ran MiXCR on the 5' RACE reads and lists one entry per CDR3 protein. The sample comprises tens of thousands of distinct CDR3 sequences, approximately 12% of which are singletons, and 3.5% to 5% rests with the top ten. The sequences come from whole blood, collected at baseline. The receptors stem from an adult who was a healthcare worker with PCR-confirmed SARS-CoV-2 infection or an uninfected control (not recorded which).

The V call is TRBV3-1, the J call TRBJ2-5, with a tentative D call TRBD2 (6 bases). Germline-derived CDR1 and CDR2 are LGHDT and YNNKEL (reference sequence). Trimming removed 2 bases at V and 5 bases at J, with 15 bases between. The CDR3 contains 15 residues. The CDR3: CASSQSFGTRETQYF. For the CDR3, the DNA is TGTGCCAGCAGCCAATCCTTCGGGACTCGGGAGACCCAGTACTTC.

Ten or more counts support this clonotype. The rearrangement links TRBV29-1 to TRBJ2-1, with D tentatively TRBD1 or TRBD2 (6 bases each). This CDR3 has 17 residues. CDR1 and CDR2 (germline): SQVTM, ANQGSEA. Trimming removed 4 bases at V and 2 bases at J, with 21 bases between. CDR3 amino acids: CSVAGEGGTATYNEQFF. The CDR3 DNA sequence: TGCAGCGTTGCAGGGGAAGGGGGGACTGCTACCTACAATGAGCAGTTCTTC.

The J gene is TRBJ2-2, the V gene TRBV10-3; tentatively, D is TRBD2 (6 bases). V shed 4 bases and J shed 4 bases, with 16 bases lying between them. Germline lookup yields CDR1 ENHRY and CDR2 SYGVKD. The CDR3 extends over 16 amino acids. CDR3 protein: CAISASGTGVTGELFF. The CDR3 coding sequence is TGTGCCATCAGTGCCTCCGGGACTGGGGTCACCGGGGAGCTGTTTTTT.

The chain combines TRBV3-1 with TRBJ2-7, with D unresolved. The length of the CDR3 is 13 residues. V dropped 4 bases and J dropped 3 bases, with 10 bases sitting between them. CDR1 and CDR2 (germline): LGHDT, YNNKEL (reference sequence). CDR3 in amino acids: CASSPANGYEQYF. The CDR3 nucleotides read TGTGCCAGCAGCCCAGCGAACGGCTACGAGCAGTACTTC.

Only one count was recorded for this clonotype. The chain links TRBV7-2 to TRBJ2-1; D perhaps matches TRBD1 (5 bases). The V and J ends lost 0 bases and 0 bases respectively, with 6 bases between them. The CDR3 is 15 amino acids. CDR1 and CDR2 from the germline V gene are SGHTA and FQGNSA. For the CDR3, the DNA is TGTGCCAGCAGCTTAGCCAGGGCCTCCTACAATGAGCAGTTCTTC. Its protein product is CASSLARASYNEQFF.

At least ten counts were recorded for this clonotype. The chain links TRBV28 to TRBJ1-4; D uncertain. V gave up 5 bases and J gave up 2 bases, with 15 bases separating them. Germline lookup yields CDR1 MDHEN and CDR2 SYDVKM. CDR3 size: 16 residues. CDR3 residues: CASSNKHSLTNEKLFF. The DNA of the CDR3 is TGTGCCAGCAGTAACAAACACAGCCTCACTAATGAAAAACTGTTTTTT.

This clonotype was detected ten times or more. The J gene is TRBJ2-5, the V gene TRBV5-1; no clear D gene. The CDR3 runs 15 residues. V was clipped by 2 bases and J by 1 base, with 12 bases between them. Germline V gene sequence: CDR1 SGHRS, CDR2 YFSETQ. The CDR3 DNA sequence: TGCGCCAGCAGCTTTAGATCCCGGTTCCAAGAGACCCAGTACTTC. Protein: CASSFRSRFQETQYF.

This clonotype was picked up a small number of times. This chain links TRBV19 with TRBJ1-4; TRBD1 aligns across 9 bases. The germline V gene encodes CDR1 LNHDA and CDR2 SQIVND (reference sequence). The CDR3 runs to 14 residues. The V gene end was trimmed by 9 bases and the J gene end by 3 bases; junction bases not matched to a gene: 5. CDR3 sequence reads: CASKQGASNEKLFF. In nucleotides, the CDR3 is TGTGCCAGCAAACAGGGGGCTTCTAATGAAAAACTGTTTTTT.

This clonotype has only a few counts. The genes are TRBV19 and TRBJ2-2, with TRBD1 matching 8 bases. Germline V gene data show CDR1 as LNHDA and CDR2 as SQIVND (reference sequence). The V and J ends lost 6 bases and 5 bases, in that order; junction bases with no gene match: 5. The CDR3 extends over 14 amino acids. The CDR3 bases are TGTGCCAGTAGCGACAGGGGCTGGACCGGGGAGCTGTTTTTT. Encoded protein: CASSDRGWTGELFF.

This chain connects TRBV3-1 to TRBJ2-1; tentatively, D is TRBD2 (6 bases). CDR1 LGHDT and CDR2 YNNKEL come from the germline V gene (reference sequence). The length of the CDR3 is 13 residues. Trimming cost V 1 base and J 7 bases, with 8 bases left between them. CDR3 in amino acids: CASSQGRGNEQFF. CDR3 coding DNA: TGTGCCAGCAGCCAAGGGAGGGGAAATGAGCAGTTCTTC.

This clonotype was counted between two and nine times. The chain joins TRBV19 to TRBJ2-4, with D perhaps matching TRBD1 or TRBD2 (5 bases each). This CDR3 is 15 amino acids long. Germline V CDR1 and CDR2: LNHDA, SQIVND (reference sequence). Trimming stripped 3 bases from V and 0 bases from J, with 9 bases between. CDR3 coding DNA: TGTGCCAGTAGTATGAGGGGAATAGCCAAAAACATTCAGTACTTC. The encoded protein is CASSMRGIAKNIQYF.

This clonotype was observed many times. The V and J genes are TRBV7-2 and TRBJ2-7; 9 nucleotides match TRBD1. The V gene's germline CDR1 is SGHTA and CDR2 FQGNSA. The CDR3 contains 14 residues. V trimming: 5 bases; J trimming: 2 bases; junction bases outside the gene matches: 4. CDR3 DNA sequence: TGTGCCAGCAGCGACGGGACAGGGCCCTACGAGCAGTACTTC. It translates to CASSDGTGPYEQYF.

The rearrangement joins TRBV24-1 to TRBJ2-7, with D perhaps TRBD1 or TRBD2 (5 bases each). Germline CDR1 KGHDR, CDR2 SFDVKD. Trimming stripped 0 bases from V and 6 bases from J, with 8 bases between. This CDR3 region has 13 residues. In DNA form, the CDR3 reads TGTGCCACCAGTGATTTGGCTGGGGGCGAGCAGTACTTC. This codes for CATSDLAGGEQYF.

This rearrangement joins TRBV3-1 to TRBJ1-1; D unclear. Trimming stripped 1 base from V and 5 bases from J, with 14 bases between. Germline V gene data show CDR1 as LGHDT and CDR2 as YNNKEL (reference sequence). The CDR3 runs 15 residues. CDR3 loop: CASSQATGQGTEAFF. The CDR3 coding sequence is TGTGCCAGCAGCCAAGCCACTGGCCAAGGTACTGAAGCTTTCTTT.

This clonotype was detected a few times. The chain carries TRBV6-5 and TRBJ2-7, with TRBD1 as a possible D gene (5 bases). Trimming left V 3 bases short and J 0 bases short, with 12 bases between. The CDR3 contains 15 residues. Germline V lookup: CDR1 MNHEY, CDR2 SVGAGI. The CDR3 sequence is CASSYSYRSSYEQYF. CDR3 DNA sequence: TGTGCCAGCAGTTATTCGTACAGGAGCTCCTACGAGCAGTACTTC.